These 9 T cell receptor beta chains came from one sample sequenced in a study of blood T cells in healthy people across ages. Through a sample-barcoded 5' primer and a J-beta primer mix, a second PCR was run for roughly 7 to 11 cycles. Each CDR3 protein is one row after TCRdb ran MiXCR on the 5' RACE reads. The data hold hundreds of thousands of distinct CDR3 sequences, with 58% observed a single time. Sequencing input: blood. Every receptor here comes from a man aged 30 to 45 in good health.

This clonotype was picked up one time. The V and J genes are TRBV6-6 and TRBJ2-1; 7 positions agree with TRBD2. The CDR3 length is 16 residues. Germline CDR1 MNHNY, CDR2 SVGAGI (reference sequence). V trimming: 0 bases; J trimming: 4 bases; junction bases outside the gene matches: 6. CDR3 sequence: CASSYSLLRGYNEQFF. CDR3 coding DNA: TGTGCCAGCAGTTACTCCCTATTGCGGGGGTACAATGAGCAGTTCTTC.

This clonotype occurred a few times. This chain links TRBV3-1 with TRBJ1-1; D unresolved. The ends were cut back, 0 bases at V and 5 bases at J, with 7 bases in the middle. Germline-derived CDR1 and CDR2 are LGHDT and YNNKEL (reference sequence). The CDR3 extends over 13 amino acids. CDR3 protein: CASSQEGGTEAFF. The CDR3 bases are TGTGCCAGCAGCCAAGAAGGAGGGACTGAAGCTTTCTTT.

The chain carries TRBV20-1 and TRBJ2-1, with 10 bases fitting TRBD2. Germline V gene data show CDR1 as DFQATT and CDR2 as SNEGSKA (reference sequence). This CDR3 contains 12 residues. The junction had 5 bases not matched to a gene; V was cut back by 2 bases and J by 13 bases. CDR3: CSARQAGGLQFF. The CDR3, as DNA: TGCAGTGCTAGACAAGCGGGGGGGCTTCAGTTCTTC.

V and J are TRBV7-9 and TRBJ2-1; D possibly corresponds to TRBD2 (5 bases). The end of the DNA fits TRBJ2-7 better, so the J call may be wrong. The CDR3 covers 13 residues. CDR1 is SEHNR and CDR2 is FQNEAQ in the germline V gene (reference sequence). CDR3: CASRDGLGWEQYF. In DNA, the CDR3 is TGTGCCAGCAGGGACGGACTGGGCTGGGAGCAGTACTTC.

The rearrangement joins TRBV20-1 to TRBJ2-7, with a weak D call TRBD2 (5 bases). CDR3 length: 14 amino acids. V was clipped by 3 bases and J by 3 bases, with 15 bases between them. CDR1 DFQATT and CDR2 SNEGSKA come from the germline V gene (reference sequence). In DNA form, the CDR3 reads TGCAGTGCTAGGACTCCCCTCGGGATCTACGAGCAGTACTTC. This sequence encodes CSARTPLGIYEQYF.

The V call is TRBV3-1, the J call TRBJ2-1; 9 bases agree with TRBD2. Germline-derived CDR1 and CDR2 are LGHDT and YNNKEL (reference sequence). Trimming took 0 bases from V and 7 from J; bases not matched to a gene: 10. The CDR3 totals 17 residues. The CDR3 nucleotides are TGTGCCAGCAGCCAAGATATGATAGCGGGAGCACGAAATGAGCAGTTCTTC. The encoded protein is CASSQDMIAGARNEQFF.

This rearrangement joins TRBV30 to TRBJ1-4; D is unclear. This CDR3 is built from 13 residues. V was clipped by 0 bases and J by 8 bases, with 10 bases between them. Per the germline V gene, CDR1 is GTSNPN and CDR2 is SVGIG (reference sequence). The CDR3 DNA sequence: TGTGCCTGGAGTGTTGGGTCGGACGAAAAACTGTTTTTT. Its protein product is CAWSVGSDEKLFF.

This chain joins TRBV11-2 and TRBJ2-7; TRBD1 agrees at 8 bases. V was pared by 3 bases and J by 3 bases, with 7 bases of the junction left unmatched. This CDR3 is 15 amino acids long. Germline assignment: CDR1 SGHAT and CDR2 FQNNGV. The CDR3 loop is CASSFKGQDYYEQYF. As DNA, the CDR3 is TGTGCCAGCAGCTTTAAGGGACAGGACTACTACGAGCAGTACTTC. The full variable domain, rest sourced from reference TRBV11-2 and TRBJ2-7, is EAGVAQSPRYKIIEKRQSVAFWCNPISGHATLYWYQQILGQGPKLLIQFQNNGVVDDSQLPKDRFSAERLKGVDSTLKIQPAKLEDSAVYLCASSFKGQDYYEQYFGPGTRLTVT.

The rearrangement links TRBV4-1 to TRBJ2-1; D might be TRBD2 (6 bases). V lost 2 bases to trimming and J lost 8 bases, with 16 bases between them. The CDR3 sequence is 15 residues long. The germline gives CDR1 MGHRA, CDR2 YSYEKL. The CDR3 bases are TGCGCCAGCAGCCAAAGTGCGTCGGGGAGGTATGAGCAGTTCTTC. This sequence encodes CASSQSASGRYEQFF.